Shown below are 15 T cell receptor beta chains from a single sample sequenced in a study of CD8 T cells in Susac syndrome. Random hexamers served to reverse transcribe about 0.45 to 1 ug RNA. Each CDR3 protein is one row after TCRdb ran MiXCR on the immunoSEQ multiplex PCR reads. There are a few hundred thousand distinct CDR3 sequences in the sample; around 96% occur only once, and 0.08% to 0.095% lies in the top ten. Sequenced sample: CD4+ T cells from PBMCs. Receptor source: a human donor with multiple sclerosis.

The chain recombines TRBV24-1 with TRBJ1-2, with D uncertain. Trimming cost V 5 bases and J 4 bases, with 10 bases left between them. The CDR3 is made up of 13 amino acids. Germline V gene sequence: CDR1 KGHDR, CDR2 SFDVKD. The CDR3 is CATSGRRGYGYTF. Written as DNA, the CDR3 is TGTGCCACCAGTGGTCGCCGGGGCTATGGCTACACCTTC.

This chain connects TRBV28 to TRBJ2-1, with D maybe TRBD2 (6 bases). Trimming removed 7 bases from V and 0 bases from J, with 16 bases in between. The CDR3 covers 16 residues. CDR1 and CDR2 from the germline V gene are MDHEN and SYDVKM. The CDR3 bases are TGTGCCAGCATCCCAGGGTCCGGGAGCTCCTACAATGAGCAGTTCTTC. Translating it yields CASIPGSGSSYNEQFF. The variable domain in full, completed from reference TRBV28 and TRBJ2-1, reads DVKVTQSSRYLVKRTGEKVFLECVQDMDHENMFWYRQDPGLGLRLIYFSYDVKMKEKGDIPEGYSVSREKKERFSLILESASTNQTSMYLCASIPGSGSSYNEQFFGPGTRLTVL.

The chain carries TRBV14 and TRBJ1-3; no firm D call. With 6 bases removed from V and 2 bases from J, the gap between germline ends came to 11 bases. Germline V gives CDR1 SGHDN, CDR2 FVKESK. This CDR3 has 14 residues. This CDR3 is CASRPAGAGNTIYF. The CDR3 DNA follows: TGTGCCAGCAGACCCGCCGGGGCTGGAAACACCATATATTTT.

The V and J genes are TRBV7-9 and TRBJ1-1; D is perhaps TRBD1 (6 bases). This CDR3 region has 19 residues. Between the trimmed V and J ends, which lost 1 base and 0 bases, there was a span of 21 bases. CDR1 and CDR2 from the germline V gene are SEHNR and FQNEAQ (reference sequence). CDR3 DNA: TGTGCCAGCAGCTTAGAGTCCGGGACACACATTGTCATGAACACTGAAGCTTTCTTT. Residues: CASSLESGTHIVMNTEAFF.

V gene TRBV3-1 combines with J gene TRBJ2-7; D is ambiguous. Germline V gene sequence: CDR1 LGHDT, CDR2 YNNKEL (reference sequence). Trimming pared 4 bases from V and 5 bases from J, leaving 12 bases between. The length of the CDR3 is 13 residues. This CDR3 is CASSRSGGNEQYF. The CDR3 nucleotides read TGTGCCAGCAGCCGCTCAGGTGGGAACGAGCAGTACTTC.

A single count supports this clonotype. CDR3 in DNA: TGTGCCAGCAGCGTAGTAGGCACCCCGGGGCAGCCCCAGCATTTT. Translating it yields CASSVVGTPGQPQHF. The rearrangement joins TRBV9 to TRBJ1-5; D unclear. The CDR3 has 15 residues. Germline lookup yields CDR1 SGDLS and CDR2 YYNGEE. Trimming removed 0 bases from V and 7 bases from J, with 14 bases in between.

The V call is TRBV5-4, the J call TRBJ2-5, with D perhaps TRBD1 or TRBD2 (6 bases each). CDR3 length equals 16 residues. The V end was cut by 5 bases, the J end by 0 bases, with 17 bases between. Looked up from germline, CDR1 is SGHNT and CDR2 is YYREEE (reference sequence). CDR3 nucleotide sequence: TGTGCCAGCAGTTCCGGGGGCGCAGGGTACCAAGAGACCCAGTACTTC. Translation gives CASSSGGAGYQETQYF.

The V gene is TRBV1, the J gene TRBJ1-6; the table's D call TRBD1 went unverified against the DNA. TRBV1 is listed as a pseudogene. The CDR3 sequence is 16 residues long. CDR3 loop: CTSSQATGGRHSPLHF. CDR3 DNA: TGCACCAGCAGCCAAGCGACAGGGGGTAGGCATTCACCCCTCCACTTT.

The chain couples TRBV27 to TRBJ2-3; 7 positions match TRBD1. The trim removed 2 bases at V and 9 bases at J, leaving 5 bases unmatched. CDR3 length: 13 amino acids. Germline CDR1 is MNHEY and CDR2 is SMNVEV (reference sequence). The CDR3 DNA is TGTGCCAGCAGTTTAGGCAGGGGGATCACGCAGTATTTT. It codes for CASSLGRGITQYF.

The chain carries TRBV5-1 and TRBJ2-1; D perhaps matches TRBD2 (5 bases). The CDR3 runs to 13 residues. Germline V gives CDR1 SGHRS, CDR2 YFSETQ. Trimming took off 1 base at V and 5 bases at J, with 7 bases between the two ends. CDR3 nucleotides: TGCGCCAGCAGCTTGCCGGGGAACAATGAGCAGTTCTTC. This sequence encodes CASSLPGNNEQFF.

The chain combines TRBV20-1 with TRBJ2-6, with 9 bases identical to TRBD1. The V gene end was trimmed by 0 bases and the J gene end by 1 base; junction bases not matched to a gene: 7. The CDR3 sequence is 18 residues long. Per germline, CDR1 DFQATT and CDR2 SNEGSKA (reference sequence). CDR3 DNA sequence: TGCAGTGCTAGAGAACCCCCGGGACAGGGTTCTGGGGCCAACGTCCTGACTTTC. This encodes CSAREPPGQGSGANVLTF.

The J gene is TRBJ1-2, the V gene TRBV30; TRBD1 matches 8 bases. This CDR3 contains 14 residues. The trim removed 2 bases at V and 2 bases at J, leaving 4 bases unmatched. The germline V gene has CDR1 GTSNPN and CDR2 SVGIG (reference sequence). The CDR3 coding sequence is TGTGCCTGGAGTCTTAGACAGGGGAACTATGGCTACACCTTC. Its protein is CAWSLRQGNYGYTF.

This chain links TRBV6-2 or TRBV6-3 with TRBJ2-7; 8 bases match TRBD2. The CDR3 has 14 amino acids. Unmatched junction bases numbered 6, after V lost 6 bases and J lost 2 bases. Germline V gene sequence: CDR1 MNHEY, CDR2 SVGEGT. Here the CDR3 DNA reads TGTGCCAGCAGGGAGCGGGAGACCACCTACGAGCAGTACTTC. It is translated as CASRERETTYEQYF.

The chain recombines TRBV5-1 with TRBJ2-3, with TRBD2 matching over 7 bases. This CDR3 region has 14 residues. Trimming at V came to 5 bases and at J to 6 bases, leaving 9 bases not matched to a gene. Germline V gene data show CDR1 as SGHRS and CDR2 as YFSETQ. CDR3 nucleotides: TGCGCCAGCAGTTGGAGCGGGGCGGTGGATACGCAGTATTTT. Protein product: CASSWSGAVDTQYF.

CDR3 nucleotides: TGCAGTGCTAGAGCCGAGCGGGAGCCCTACGAGCAGTACTTC. Residues: CSARAEREPYEQYF. The chain carries TRBV20-1 and TRBJ2-7; TRBD2 agrees at 8 bases. In germline, CDR1 is DFQATT, CDR2 SNEGSKA (reference sequence). Trimming took 1 base from V and 2 from J; bases not matched to a gene: 4. The length of the CDR3 is 14 residues.